A selection of T cell receptor beta chains follows, all from one sample in a study of T cell responses to AZD1222 COVID-19 vaccine. The method was immunoSEQ multiplex PCR; TCRdb's version includes in-frame clones alone and lacks a portion of them. The sample yields about 130,000 clones, around 87% seen once. The source material was peripheral blood, sampled on day 0 of AZD1222 vaccination. These TCRs come from an adult in good health. CDR3s include the opening cysteine and the closing phenylalanine or tryptophan. The D gene is left open where the match is weak. Not every row has a clone size; where given, it reads once, few, many or a size class.

clone_size | j_call | v_call | d_call | cdr3_aa | cdr3_nt
NA | TRBJ2-3 | TRBV15 | TRBD2 | CATSEGVLAGADTQYF | TGTGCCACCAGCGAGGGGGTACTAGCGGGAGCAGATACGCAGTATTTT
NA | TRBJ1-1 | TRBV12-3/TRBV12-4 | NA | CASRATRNTEAFF | TGTGCCAGCAGAGCGACACGGAACACTGAAGCTTTCTTT
once | TRBJ2-2 | TRBV27 | TRBD2 | CATLSGGAGTGELFF | TGTGCCACCCTCAGCGGGGGGGCCGGAACCGGGGAGCTGTTTTTT
NA | TRBJ1-1 | TRBV25-1 | NA | CASTRDINTEAFF | TGTGCCAGCACCCGAGACATAAACACTGAAGCTTTCTTT
NA | TRBJ2-7 | TRBV28 | TRBD1 | CASSFNLGQPQYF | TGTGCCAGCAGTTTTAACCTGGGACAGCCCCAGTACTTC
NA | TRBJ2-5 | TRBV7-2 | NA | CASSPVRETQYF | TGTGCCAGCAGCCCAGTCCGAGAGACCCAGTACTTC
NA | TRBJ2-3 | TRBV7-2 | TRBD1 | CASSPGQGWTDTQYF | TGTGCCAGCAGCCCTGGACAGGGATGGACAGATACGCAGTATTTT
NA | TRBJ2-1 | TRBV5-1 | NA | CASSRDPGGEQFF | TGCGCCAGCAGCCGTGACCCCGGGGGTGAGCAGTTCTTC
NA | TRBJ2-3 | TRBV5-1 | TRBD2 | CASSSLGGLAGSTDTQYF | TGCGCCAGCAGCTCTCTAGGGGGACTAGCGGGAAGTACAGATACGCAGTATTTT
once | TRBJ1-1 | TRBV19 | NA | CASSMEVMNTEAFF | TGTGCCAGTAGTATGGAGGTCATGAACACTGAAGCTTTCTTT
NA | TRBJ1-6 | TRBV6-1 | NA | CASSELGRPSPLHF | TGTGCCAGCAGTGAACTAGGCAGGCCATCACCCCTCCACTTT
NA | TRBJ2-7 | TRBV14 | NA | CASSPPGALPHEQYF | TGTGCCAGCAGCCCACCGGGGGCTCTTCCCCACGAGCAGTACTTC
NA | TRBJ2-7 | TRBV7-9 | TRBD1 | CASSWDSSSYEQYF | TGTGCCAGCAGCTGGGACAGCAGCTCCTACGAGCAGTACTTC
NA | TRBJ1-5 | TRBV5-8 | NA | CASSGGGGTYQPQHF | TGTGCCAGCAGCGGGGGTGGGGGCACTTATCAGCCCCAGCATTTT
NA | TRBJ2-1 | TRBV24-1 | NA | CATGDKSYNEQFF | TGTGCCACAGGAGACAAGTCCTACAATGAGCAGTTCTTC
few | TRBJ2-2 | TRBV10-3 | NA | CAIQDGGVFSGELFF | TGTGCCATCCAGGACGGGGGCGTCTTTTCCGGGGAGCTGTTTTTT
NA | TRBJ1-2 | TRBV5-1 | NA | CASSPGPTPGYTF | TGCGCCAGCAGCCCTGGGCCCACGCCCGGCTACACCTTC
NA | TRBJ1-2 | TRBV11-2 | NA | CASSPWDGASSGYTF | TGTGCCAGCAGCCCTTGGGATGGCGCCAGCAGTGGCTACACCTTC
NA | TRBJ2-2 | TRBV7-3 | TRBD2 | CASSPRGRDTGELFF | TGTGCCAGCAGCCCCCGGGGGAGGGACACCGGGGAGCTGTTTTTT
few | TRBJ2-3 | TRBV7-7 | TRBD2 | CASSPGGDTQYF | TGTGCTAGCAGCCCGGGAGGAGATACGCAGTATTTT
NA | TRBJ2-1 | TRBV7-2 | TRBD2 | CASSLVSGGAYNEQFF | TGTGCCAGCAGCTTAGTTAGCGGGGGGGCCTACAATGAGCAGTTCTTC
NA | TRBJ2-7 | TRBV5-6 | TRBD2 | CASSLVRGGRGVYEQYF | TGTGCCAGCAGCTTGGTGCGCGGGGGGCGAGGTGTTTACGAGCAGTACTTC
NA | TRBJ1-6 | TRBV5-1 | TRBD1 | CASSEDTGGGPAESPLHF | TGCGCCAGCAGCGAAGATACAGGGGGCGGCCCCGCGGAATCACCCCTCCACTTT
NA | TRBJ2-7 | TRBV7-2 | TRBD1 | CASSVQGADEQYF | TGTGCCAGCAGCGTACAGGGGGCTGACGAGCAGTACTTC
NA | TRBJ1-3 | TRBV5-1 | TRBD1 | CASRSTGASGNTIYF | TGCGCCAGCAGGTCGACAGGGGCCTCTGGAAACACCATATATTTT
NA | TRBJ1-2 | TRBV27 | TRBD1 | CASSLRQGSGGYTF | TGTGCCAGCAGTCTCAGACAGGGGTCGGGCGGCTACACCTTC
NA | TRBJ2-1 | TRBV6-5 | TRBD2 | CASSPLAGGGGEQFF | TGTGCCAGCAGTCCCTTAGCGGGAGGGGGAGGTGAGCAGTTCTTC
NA | TRBJ1-2 | TRBV6-6 | NA | CASSEDGYTF | TGTGCCAGCAGTGAGGATGGCTACACCTTC
NA | TRBJ2-7 | TRBV5-1 | TRBD2 | CASSSSSGGSSEQYF | TGCGCCAGCAGCTCCTCTAGCGGGGGATCGTCCGAGCAGTACTTC